Included here is one TCR beta chain sequence, with context. Its cognate antigen is unknown. Profiled with immunoSEQ multiplex PCR; TCRdb holds only in-frame clones, not every one. The sample shows approximately 150,000 clones, 85% of them seen only once. The sample comes from a study of cytomegalovirus exposure and HLA in healthy donors. Study-level points and caveats: A few chains tied to CMV proved CMV antigen-specific in vitro.

The donors were part of the roughly 120-subject validation cohort, which stood apart from the approximately 630-subject first cohort. Looked up from germline, CDR1 is SNHLY and CDR2 is FYNNEI. This CDR3 spans 13 amino acids. V lost 6 bases to trimming and J lost 3 bases, with 12 bases between them. J is TRBJ2-7 and V is TRBV2; D possibly corresponds to TRBD1 (8 bases). The TCR was taken from a man aged 30 to 45 in good health and CMV-seropositive. The source material was PBMCs. CDR3: CASSTGGDYEQYF. The CDR3 nucleotides read TGTGCCAGCAGCACAGGGGGGGACTACGAGCAGTACTTC. The full variable domain, in which reference TRBV2 and TRBJ2-7 provide the parts outside the CDR3, is EPEVTQTPSHQVTQMGQEVILRCVPISNHLYFYWYRQILGQKVEFLVSFYNNEISEKSEIFDDQFSVERPDGSNFTLKIRSTKLEDSAMYFCASSTGGDYEQYFGPGTRLTVT.